This entry lists 7 T cell receptor beta chains sequenced from one sample in a study of T cells in Graves' hyperthyroidism and ophthalmopathy. Amplified TCR beta CDR3 regions came from RNA transcripts. RT-PCR in the first round (using the HTBI primer set) targeted the TCR CDR3. TCRdb re-analysed the multiplex PCR reads in MiXCR, keeping a single row per CDR3 protein. The sample consists of some 370,000 distinct CDR3 sequences, about 17% of them appearing once. Input material: blood. These receptors were obtained from a woman in her twenties or thirties with Graves' hyperthyroidism that later progressed to Graves' ophthalmopathy.

There are many counts of this clonotype. V usage is TRBV2 and J usage is TRBJ2-3; 10 bases map to TRBD1. V was clipped by 4 bases and J by 0 bases; unmatched bases: 1. This CDR3 contains 15 residues. The germline V gene encodes CDR1 SNHLY and CDR2 FYNNEI. CDR3 sequence: CASSGTGGSTDTQYF. The CDR3 nucleotides are TGTGCCAGCAGTGGGACAGGGGGTAGCACAGATACGCAGTATTTT.

This clonotype was detected ten times or more. The genes are TRBV10-2 and TRBJ2-7, with no clear D. The CDR3 runs 14 residues. With 5 bases removed from V and 2 bases from J, the gap between germline ends came to 13 bases. Germline CDR1 and CDR2: WSHSY and SAAADI. CDR3 amino acids: CASSKTRPAYEQYF. The CDR3, as DNA: TGCGCCAGCAGTAAAACTCGACCTGCCTACGAGCAGTACTTC.

This clonotype was seen many times. J is TRBJ2-7 and V is TRBV7-9; tentatively, D is TRBD2 (6 bases). The ends were cut back, 2 bases at V and 3 bases at J, with 11 bases in the middle. Germline loops: CDR1 SEHNR, CDR2 FQNEAQ (reference sequence). The CDR3 is made up of 14 amino acids. The CDR3 nucleotides are TGTGCCAGCAGCTTACTGCGGGAAGGCTACGAGCAGTACTTC. This sequence encodes CASSLLREGYEQYF.

This clonotype was seen repeatedly, ten times or more. The genes are TRBV28 and TRBJ2-3, with no clear D. Looked up from germline, CDR1 is MDHEN and CDR2 is SYDVKM. This CDR3 region has 12 residues. V lost 5 bases, J lost 5 bases, and 8 bases lay in between. The CDR3 spells CASSELVDTQYF. DNA for the CDR3: TGTGCCAGCAGTGAACTGGTAGATACGCAGTATTTT.

This clonotype was counted a few times. The chain links TRBV7-8 to TRBJ2-7; no reliable D call. CDR3 length equals 14 residues. Germline V gene sequence: CDR1 SGHVS, CDR2 FQNEAQ. The V and J ends lost 5 bases and 0 bases respectively, with 11 bases between them. This chain's CDR3 is CASSPISSSYEQYF. CDR3 DNA sequence: TGTGCCAGCAGCCCTATAAGCAGCTCCTACGAGCAGTACTTC.

This rearrangement joins TRBV4-1 to TRBJ2-7; 8 nucleotides agree with TRBD2. CDR3 length equals 13 residues. The trim removed 6 bases at V and 2 bases at J, leaving 3 bases unmatched. Germline assignment: CDR1 MGHRA and CDR2 YSYEKL. The CDR3 coding sequence is TGCGCCAGCAGTCGGGGGGGAACCTACGAGCAGTACTTC. It encodes CASSRGGTYEQYF.

The gene calls are TRBV11-2 and TRBJ1-2; TRBD1 is a possible D gene (6 bases). This CDR3 has 16 amino acids. CDR1 and CDR2 (germline): SGHAT, FQNNGV. Deletions cut 2 bases from V and 7 bases from J, with 20 bases between. In DNA, the CDR3 is TGTGCCAGCAGCTTATCCCACGGTTTGGGGGCGAGTGGCTACACCTTC. Residues: CASSLSHGLGASGYTF.